The clone carrying this T cell receptor (beta chain) was observed once. The sample is drawn from a study of CD8 T cells in Susac syndrome. When the RNA was reverse transcribed, random hexamers were used with an input of roughly 0.45 to 1 ug. The TCR beta CDR3 was amplified by immunoSEQ multiplex PCR across 54 Vbeta, 13 Jbeta. TCRdb reprocessed the immunoSEQ multiplex PCR reads via MiXCR and lists one record per CDR3 protein. The repertoire holds 95,000 to 150,000 distinct CDR3 sequences, with 90% to 95% as singletons. The sequenced sample consisted of CD8+ T cells from PBMCs. This sequence was found in a human donor with Susac syndrome.

The CDR3 here is CASSQDRGTGDSNQPQHF. For the CDR3, the DNA is TGTGCCAGCAGCCAAGATCGCGGGACAGGGGATAGCAATCAGCCCCAGCATTTT. This rearrangement joins TRBV14 to TRBJ1-5; 10 bases line up with TRBD1. The CDR3 is 18 residues long. Germline CDR1 SGHDN, CDR2 FVKESK. V was clipped by 0 bases and J by 0 bases; unmatched bases: 5. The full variable domain, in which reference TRBV14 and TRBJ1-5 provide the parts outside the CDR3, is EAGVTQFPSHSVIEKGQTVTLRCDPISGHDNLYWYRRVMGKEIKFLLHFVKESKQDESGMPNNRFLAERTGGTYSTLKVQPAELEDSGVYFCASSQDRGTGDSNQPQHFGDGTRLSIL.